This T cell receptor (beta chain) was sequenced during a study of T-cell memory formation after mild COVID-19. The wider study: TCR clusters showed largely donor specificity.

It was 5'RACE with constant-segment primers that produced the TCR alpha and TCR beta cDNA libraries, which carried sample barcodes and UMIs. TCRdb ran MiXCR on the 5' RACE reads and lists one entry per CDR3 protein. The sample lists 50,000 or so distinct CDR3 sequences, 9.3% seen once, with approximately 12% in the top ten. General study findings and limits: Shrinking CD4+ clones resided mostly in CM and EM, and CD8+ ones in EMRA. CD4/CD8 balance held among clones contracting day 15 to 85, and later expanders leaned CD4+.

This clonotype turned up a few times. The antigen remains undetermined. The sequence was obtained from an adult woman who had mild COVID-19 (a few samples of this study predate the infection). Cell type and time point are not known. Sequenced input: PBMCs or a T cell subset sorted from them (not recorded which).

Here the CDR3 DNA reads TGCGCCAGCAGCTTGACGGCCCCGGGCACCGGGGAGCTGTTTTTT. The encoded protein is CASSLTAPGTGELFF. The chain uses TRBV5-1 and TRBJ2-2; unclear D gene. Trimming took off 1 base at V and 4 bases at J, with 11 bases between the two ends. Germline-derived CDR1 and CDR2 are SGHRS and YFSETQ. The CDR3 sequence is 15 residues long. The whole variable domain, filled in from reference TRBV5-1 and TRBJ2-2, reads KAGVTQTPRYLIKTRGQQVTLSCSPISGHRSVSWYQQTPGQGLQFLFEYFSETQRNKGNFPGRFSGRQFSNSRSEMNVSTLELGDSALYLCASSLTAPGTGELFFGEGSRLTVL.